This TCR beta chain was captured in a study of T cell responses to AZD1222 COVID-19 vaccine. Findings and caveats of the study: Donors skewed white British and female; clonal diversity was possibly underestimated. Distributed over spike, vaccine-associated CD4 TCRs predominated at 160-218 and 743-854. Spike-specific TCR breadth and depth grew following two AZD1222 doses.

Second-dose schedules of about 4 or about 12 weeks were combined. As regards this clone: Its antigen remains unknown.

The table came from immunoSEQ multiplex PCR; TCRdb's copy has only in-frame clones and leaves some out. The repertoire holds 160,000 or so clones, 88% seen once, with around 4.5% in the top ten. The CDR3 sequence is 18 residues long. The V gene's germline CDR1 is SGHRS and CDR2 YFSETQ. V shed 4 bases and J 0 bases; nucleotides not matched to a gene: 11. Source: peripheral blood, taken 28 days after the second AZD1222 dose. The clonotype originates from an adult who received the AZD1222 COVID-19 vaccine. This chain links TRBV5-1 with TRBJ2-1, with 9 bases lining up with TRBD1. The CDR3 DNA is TGCGCCAGCAGCCTCCCCGGACAGGGGACGAGCTCCTACAATGAGCAGTTCTTC. Protein: CASSLPGQGTSSYNEQFF.